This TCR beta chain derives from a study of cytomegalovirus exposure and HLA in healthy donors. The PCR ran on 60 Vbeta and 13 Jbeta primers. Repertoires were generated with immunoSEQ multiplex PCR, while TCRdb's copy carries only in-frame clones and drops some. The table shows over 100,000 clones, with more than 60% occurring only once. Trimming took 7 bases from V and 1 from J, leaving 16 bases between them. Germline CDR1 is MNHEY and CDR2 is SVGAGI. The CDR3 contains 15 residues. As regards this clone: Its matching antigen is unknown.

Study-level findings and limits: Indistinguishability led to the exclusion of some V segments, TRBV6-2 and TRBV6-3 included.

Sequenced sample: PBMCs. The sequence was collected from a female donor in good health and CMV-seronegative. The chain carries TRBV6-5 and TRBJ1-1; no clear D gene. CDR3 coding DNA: TGTGCCAGCAAAGACCTAAGTTCAGGGAACACTGAAGCTTTCTTT. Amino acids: CASKDLSSGNTEAFF.